This T cell receptor beta chain was observed in a study of tumor-infiltrating lymphocytes in oesophageal squamous cell carcinoma. Using its own MiXCR run on the PCR reads, TCRdb lists one record per CDR3 protein. There are nearly 20,000 distinct CDR3 sequences in the sample; around 43% occur only once, and about 6.8% lies in the top ten. This clonotype originated in a male donor with esophageal squamous cell carcinoma. Sequenced input: blood.

CDR3 protein: CASSMKGGSTGELFF. The DNA for the CDR3 is TGTGCCAGCAGCATGAAGGGGGGGAGCACCGGGGAGCTGTTTTTT. The chain is built from TRBV21-1 and TRBJ2-2; the table calls TRBD1, which could not be checked here. TRBV21-1 is reported as a pseudogene. This CDR3 has 15 residues.